There are many counts of the clone carrying this T cell receptor (beta chain). Its matching antigen is unknown. The sample belongs to a study of identical twins. The study's findings and limits: Within beta out-of-frame sequences, the excess sharing observed between twins was weaker. Cord blood beta clonotypes present at high abundance carried fewer insertions; no such pattern appeared in memory repertoires. Zero-insertion results could be subject to partial confounding by invariant MAIT and iNKT cells.

A template switching step contributed a universal primer site, while unique molecular identifiers were present in the cDNA. MiXCR was run by TCRdb on the 5' RACE reads, yielding one entry per CDR3 protein. The profile covers about 150,000 distinct CDR3 sequences, with under 4.5% appearing a single time and more than 7% taken by the ten largest. Germline V gene data show CDR1 as SGHKS and CDR2 as YYEKEE (reference sequence). The V gene end was trimmed by 4 bases and the J gene end by 4 bases; junction bases not matched to a gene: 13. CDR3 size: 16 residues. V usage is TRBV5-5 and J usage is TRBJ1-2; 7 bases fit TRBD1. The TCR was taken from a man younger than 30 in good health. Material for sequencing was memory T cells sorted from blood. The CDR3 loop reads CASSPSPQGMSYGYTF. The CDR3 DNA reads TGTGCCAGCAGCCCCTCACCACAGGGGATGAGCTATGGCTACACCTTC.